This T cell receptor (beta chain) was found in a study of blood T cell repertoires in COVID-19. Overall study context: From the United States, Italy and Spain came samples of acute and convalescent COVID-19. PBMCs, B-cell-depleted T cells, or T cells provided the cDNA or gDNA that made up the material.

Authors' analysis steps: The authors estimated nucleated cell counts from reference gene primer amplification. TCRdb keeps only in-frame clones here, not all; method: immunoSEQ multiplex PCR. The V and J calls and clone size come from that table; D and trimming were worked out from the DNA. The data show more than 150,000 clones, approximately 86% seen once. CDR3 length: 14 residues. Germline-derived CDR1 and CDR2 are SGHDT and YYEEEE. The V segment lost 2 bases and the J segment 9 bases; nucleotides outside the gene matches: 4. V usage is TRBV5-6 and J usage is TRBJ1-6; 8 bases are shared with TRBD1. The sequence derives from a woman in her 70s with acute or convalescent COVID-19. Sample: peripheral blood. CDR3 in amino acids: CASSFRQGSSPLHF. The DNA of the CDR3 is TGTGCCAGCAGCTTTAGACAGGGGAGTTCACCCCTCCACTTT. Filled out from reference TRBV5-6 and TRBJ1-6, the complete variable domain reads DAGVTQSPTHLIKTRGQQVTLRCSPKSGHDTVSWYQQALGQGPQFIFQYYEEEERQRGNFPDRFSGHQFPNYSSELNVNALLLGDSALYLCASSFRQGSSPLHFGNGTRLTVT.